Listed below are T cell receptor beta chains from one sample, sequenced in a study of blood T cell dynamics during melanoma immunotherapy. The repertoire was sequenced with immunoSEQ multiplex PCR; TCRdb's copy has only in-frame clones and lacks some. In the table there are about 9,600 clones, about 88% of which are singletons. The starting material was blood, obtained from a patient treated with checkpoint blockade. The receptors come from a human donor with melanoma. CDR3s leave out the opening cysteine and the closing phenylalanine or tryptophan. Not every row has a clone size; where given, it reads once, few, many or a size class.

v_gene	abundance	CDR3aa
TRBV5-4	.	ASSLDSSGAYNEQF
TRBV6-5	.	ASRASNQPQH
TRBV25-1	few	ASSPGTEAF
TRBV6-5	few	ASSYSRGFEAF
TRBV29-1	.	SVAGAQETQY
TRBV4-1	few	ASSQSPGGGDTGELF
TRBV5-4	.	ASSLEAVQGYT
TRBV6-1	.	ASSERWGSFDQPQH
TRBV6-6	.	ASSYSMANTEAF
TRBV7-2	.	ASSFSGNGKNIQY
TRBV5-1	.	ASSLASGIADTQY
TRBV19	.	ASSSWEGGYNEQF
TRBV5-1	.	ASSLGRRGLLRTDTQY
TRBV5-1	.	ASSLGGAADTQY
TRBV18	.	ASSPRMEGATEAF
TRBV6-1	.	ASSNWDRGKEKLF
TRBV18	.	ASSPGGLGSNQPQH
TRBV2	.	ASSEWGQGSGRANVLT
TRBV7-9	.	ASSLGTAQETQY
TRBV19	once	ASSLTVGGYT
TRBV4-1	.	ASSQDGGANTDTQY
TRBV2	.	ASSERRDGSDTQY
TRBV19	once	ASSISGTFYQETQY
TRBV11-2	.	ASSPSGGTATPLGT
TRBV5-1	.	ASSFWTNEQF
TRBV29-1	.	SVDGGRTEAF
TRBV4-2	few	ASSQVGDTQY
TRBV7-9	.	ASSLARLNTGELF
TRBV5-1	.	ASSVQGAEDEQF
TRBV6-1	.	ASIREPADTEAF
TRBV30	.	AWSAGVTNQPQH
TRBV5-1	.	ASSLSVLSTDTQY
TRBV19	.	ASSPWVVVRLDSEQF
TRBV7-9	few	ASRGGGQPNTEAF
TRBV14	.	ASSQEGAAKNIQY